These 32 T cell receptor beta chains were sequenced from one sample in a study of human T cells and chemical hapten exposure. Sample time point: patch test 1, 2 weeks after DPC sensitization. Indicated treatment: therapeutic diphenylcyclopropenone sensitization with weekly scalp DPC. TCRdb independently ran MiXCR on the RACE reads; one entry per CDR3 protein. The table records roughly 360,000 distinct CDR3 sequences, more than 4.5% of them present only once. Here the sequenced sample was whole blood, taken in connection with sensitization to the hapten diphenylcyclopropenone (DPC). These receptors were taken from a woman aged 45-59 years with alopecia areata. Some clones in this sample may be carry-over from other donors' samples.

This clonotype has at least ten counts. The chain combines TRBV14 with TRBJ2-6; TRBD2 matches 9 bases. Per the germline V gene, CDR1 is SGHDN and CDR2 is FVKESK. This CDR3 contains 21 residues. After removal of 3 bases from V and 0 bases from J, the junction contained 15 bases not matched to a gene. The CDR3 DNA sequence: TGTGCCAGCAGCCATCCTTTCAGCGGGAGGCCGGGCTTCTCTGGGGCCAACGTCCTGACTTTC. Translating it yields CASSHPFSGRPGFSGANVLTF. The entire variable domain, with the rest obtained from reference TRBV14 and TRBJ2-6, is as follows: EAGVTQFPSHSVIEKGQTVTLRCDPISGHDNLYWYRRVMGKEIKFLLHFVKESKQDESGMPNNRFLAERTGGTYSTLKVQPAELEDSGVYFCASSHPFSGRPGFSGANVLTFGAGSRLTVL.

This clonotype was detected ten times or more. The chain links TRBV7-3 to TRBJ2-5, with 9 bases that match TRBD1. This CDR3 comprises 14 residues. The trim removed 6 bases at V and 4 bases at J, leaving 6 bases unmatched. The germline V gene has CDR1 SGHTA and CDR2 FQGTGA. In DNA form, the CDR3 reads TGTGCCAGCAGTCTAACAGGGGGCGGAGAGACCCAGTACTTC. Its protein product is CASSLTGGGETQYF.

This clonotype was observed many times. The chain carries TRBV9 and TRBJ2-3; 8 bases match TRBD2. J gave up 4 bases and V 4 bases, and 11 bases lay outside the gene matches. This CDR3 is 16 amino acids long. Germline V gene lookup returns CDR1 SGDLS and CDR2 YYNGEE. CDR3 sequence reads: CASSPREGGRADTQYF. Here the CDR3 DNA reads TGTGCCAGCAGCCCCCGGGAGGGGGGACGGGCAGATACGCAGTATTTT.

In this sample, this clonotype turned up many times. This chain links TRBV7-2 with TRBJ2-3, with 9 positions matching TRBD2. Germline trimming cut 3 bases from V and 3 bases from J; bases unmatched to any gene: 7. The CDR3 consists of 16 residues. Germline V CDR1 and CDR2: SGHTA, FQGNSA. Here the CDR3 DNA reads TGTGCCAGCAGCTTGGGCGGCGGGAGGGCGACAGATACGCAGTATTTT. This codes for CASSLGGGRATDTQYF.

This clonotype showed up just a few times. This chain connects TRBV10-3 to TRBJ2-3; D not certain. CDR3 length: 14 amino acids. The germline CDR1 and CDR2 sequences are ENHRY and SYGVKD. V was trimmed by 0 bases and J by 6 bases, leaving 10 bases between them. The CDR3 spells CAISESAVADTQYF. CDR3 coding DNA: TGTGCCATCAGTGAGTCGGCCGTCGCGGATACGCAGTATTTT.

In this sample, this clonotype turned up a few times. A much bigger clone sits one base away, suggesting this may be a read error. The J gene is TRBJ2-1, the V gene TRBV9; D is uncertain. CDR3 length: 11 residues. From germline, CDR1 is SGDLS and CDR2 YYNGEE. Trimming left V 0 bases short and J 8 bases short, with 3 bases between. CDR3 nucleotide sequence: TGTGCCAGCAGCGTAGGGGATGAGCAGTTCTTC. Translated: CASSVGDEQFF.

The sample holds many counts of this clonotype. The V gene is TRBV27, the J gene TRBJ2-5, with 8 bases lining up with TRBD1. CDR3 length: 14 residues. V shed 2 bases and J 5 bases; nucleotides not matched to a gene: 4. Germline loops: CDR1 MNHEY, CDR2 SMNVEV (reference sequence). The CDR3 DNA is TGTGCCAGCAGTTTAAACAGGGGGTATGAGACCCAGTACTTC. Translation: CASSLNRGYETQYF.

This clonotype was seen repeatedly, ten times or more. The chain uses TRBV18 and TRBJ1-1; TRBD1 might be the D (6 bases). The V gene's germline CDR1 is KGHSH and CDR2 LQKENI. V was cut by 4 bases and J by 5 bases, with 17 bases left in between. CDR3 size: 15 residues. CDR3 amino acids: CASSLIEDSLTEAFF. In DNA form, the CDR3 reads TGTGCCAGCTCACTGATTGAGGACAGCCTTACTGAAGCTTTCTTT.

This clonotype was seen at least ten times. This rearrangement joins TRBV7-9 to TRBJ2-3; TRBD1 matches 10 bases. CDR1 is SEHNR, CDR2 FQNEAQ, per germline (reference sequence). V was clipped by 5 bases and J by 11 bases; unmatched bases: 4. The CDR3 covers 12 residues. This CDR3 is CASSVDRGQQYF. CDR3 DNA sequence: TGTGCCAGCAGCGTTGACAGGGGGCAGCAGTATTTT.

This clonotype came up many times. The chain employs TRBV20-1 and TRBJ2-1; 9 bases map to TRBD2. Looked up from germline, CDR1 is DFQATT and CDR2 is SNEGSKA (reference sequence). This CDR3 contains 15 residues. Germline trimming cut 5 bases from V and 7 bases from J; bases unmatched to any gene: 12. The CDR3 sequence is CSAPRRSGGFNEQFF. CDR3 DNA: TGCAGTGCTCCCCGCAGGAGCGGGGGGTTTAATGAGCAGTTCTTC.

This clonotype showed up many times. CDR3 protein: CASSFGAFASTDTQYF. The CDR3 coding sequence is TGTGCCAGCAGCTTCGGAGCATTCGCCAGCACAGATACGCAGTATTTT. The genes are TRBV11-2 and TRBJ2-3, with D hard to call. The CDR3 runs to 16 residues. V shed 3 bases and J shed 0 bases, with 13 bases lying between them. Germline values: CDR1 SGHAT, CDR2 FQNNGV.

This clonotype was observed many times. The chain has TRBV4-1 and TRBJ1-4; D might be TRBD1 (6 bases). Trimming took 0 bases from V and 4 from J, leaving 18 bases between them. CDR1 is MGHRA and CDR2 is YSYEKL in the germline V gene. The length of the CDR3 is 18 residues. In nucleotides, the CDR3 is TGCGCCAGCAGCCAAGATTTGGTGGCAGGACAGTTTAATGAAAAACTGTTTTTT. Amino acid sequence: CASSQDLVAGQFNEKLFF.

About this clonotype itself: A much larger clone lies a single base off, so this may be a read error. The chain combines TRBV27 with TRBJ1-2, with TRBD1 matching 7 bases. The germline CDR1 and CDR2 sequences are MNHEY and SMNVEV (reference sequence). The CDR3 has 15 amino acids. In nucleotides, the CDR3 is TGTGCCAGCAGTTCCCGGACAGGAACCAGATATGGCTTCACCTTC. Translating gives CASSSRTGTRYGFTF.

This clonotype was counted ten times or more. The V gene is TRBV7-2, the J gene TRBJ1-2, with D possibly matching TRBD1 (6 bases). Germline CDR1 and CDR2: SGHTA and FQGNSA. The CDR3 contains 14 residues. Trimming removed 3 bases at V and 4 bases at J, with 12 bases between. CDR3 coding DNA: TGTGCCAGCAGCTTGCCCCAGGGGAGCTATGGCTACACCTTC. Translated, it gives CASSLPQGSYGYTF.

As for this clonotype: The junction shows a germline mismatch at one end, possibly a read error. The chain employs TRBV19 and TRBJ2-7; D unclear. CDR3 length equals 13 residues. Germline assignment: CDR1 LNHDA and CDR2 SQIVND (reference sequence). The CDR3 bases are TGTGCCAGTAGTATCTGGAACTCCAACGAGCAGTACTTC. It translates to CASSIWNSNEQYF.

The V call is TRBV4-1, the J call TRBJ2-7; D gene ambiguous. This CDR3 has 14 residues. The germline V gene encodes CDR1 MGHRA and CDR2 YSYEKL. The V and J ends lost 0 bases and 1 base respectively, with 7 bases between them. The CDR3 DNA reads TGCGCCAGCAGCCAAGAGTTACTATCCTACGAGCAGTACTTC. Its protein product is CASSQELLSYEQYF.

This clonotype was counted a single time. With a much larger clone just one base away, this may be a read error. J is TRBJ1-1 and V is TRBV7-9; 7 bases align to TRBD1. CDR1 is SEHNR and CDR2 is FQNEAQ in the germline V gene (reference sequence). CDR3 length: 14 residues. J lost 4 bases, V lost 5 bases, and 7 bases had no gene match. The CDR3 reads CASSLHDRVTEAFF. The CDR3 DNA follows: TGTGCCAGCAGCCTACATGACAGGGTCACTGAAGCTTTCTTT.

This clonotype was detected ten times or more. V gene TRBV20-1 combines with J gene TRBJ1-6; D not certain. The V gene's germline CDR1 is DFQATT and CDR2 SNEGSKA (reference sequence). The germline V and J ends were trimmed by 0 bases and 7 bases, with 22 bases remaining between them. This CDR3 has 18 amino acids. CDR3 sequence reads: CSAREGRDSGLRNSPLHF. In nucleotides, the CDR3 is TGCAGTGCTAGAGAGGGAAGGGATTCAGGTTTACGGAATTCACCCCTCCACTTT.

The table lists this clonotype with a few counts. The chain has TRBV28 and TRBJ1-6; maybe TRBD1 (5 bases). Germline V gene sequence: CDR1 MDHEN, CDR2 SYDVKM. The CDR3 is 15 residues long. Trimming left V 3 bases short and J 3 bases short, with 9 bases between. The CDR3 reads CASSFGDLYNSPLHF. The CDR3 DNA follows: TGTGCCAGCAGTTTTGGGGACCTCTATAATTCACCCCTCCACTTT. The full variable domain, in which reference TRBV28 and TRBJ1-6 provide the parts outside the CDR3, is DVKVTQSSRYLVKRTGEKVFLECVQDMDHENMFWYRQDPGLGLRLIYFSYDVKMKEKGDIPEGYSVSREKKERFSLILESASTNQTSMYLCASSFGDLYNSPLHFGNGTRLTVT.

This clonotype was seen only a few times. V is TRBV11-2 and J is TRBJ2-2; TRBD2 might be the D (6 bases). Between the trimmed V and J ends, which lost 4 bases and 2 bases, there was a span of 17 bases. This CDR3 contains 17 residues. CDR1 and CDR2 (germline): SGHAT, FQNNGV. CDR3 sequence reads: CASSSVGGLQNTGELFF. In DNA, the CDR3 is TGTGCCAGCAGCTCGGTCGGGGGACTCCAAAACACCGGGGAGCTGTTTTTT.

Ten or more counts support this clonotype. This sequence joins TRBV2 and TRBJ2-5; TRBD2 might be the D (5 bases). V was cut by 0 bases and J by 5 bases, with 16 bases left in between. There are 16 residues in the CDR3. Germline lookup yields CDR1 SNHLY and CDR2 FYNNEI. CDR3 in DNA: TGTGCCAGCAGTGAAGCAAGGGCCAGCGGCCGTGAGACCCAGTACTTC. Translated: CASSEARASGRETQYF. The full variable domain, in which reference TRBV2 and TRBJ2-5 provide the parts outside the CDR3, is EPEVTQTPSHQVTQMGQEVILRCVPISNHLYFYWYRQILGQKVEFLVSFYNNEISEKSEIFDDQFSVERPDGSNFTLKIRSTKLEDSAMYFCASSEARASGRETQYFGPGTRLLVL.

This clonotype was found once. This may be a read error: a much more frequent sequence differs by one nucleotide. The gene calls are TRBV9 and TRBJ2-7; 8 bases map to TRBD1. The CDR3 contains 13 residues. Losses at the gene ends were 7 bases for V and 6 bases for J; bases not matched to a gene: 9. Germline-derived CDR1 and CDR2 are SGDLS and YYNGEE. The CDR3: CASGPWTGPEQYF. The CDR3 bases are TGTGCCAGCGGCCCCTGGACAGGGCCCGAGCAGTACTTC. The full variable domain, rest sourced from reference TRBV9 and TRBJ2-7, is DSGVTQTPKHLITATGQRVTLRCSPRSGDLSVYWYQQSLDQGLQFLIQYYNGEERAKGNILERFSAQQFPDLHSELNLSSLELGDSALYFCASGPWTGPEQYFGPGTRLTVT.

This clonotype occurred many times. J is TRBJ1-1 and V is TRBV2; D is uncertain. The CDR3 contains 13 residues. CDR1 and CDR2 (germline): SNHLY, FYNNEI. Trimming cost V 4 bases and J 1 base, with 7 bases left between them. CDR3 amino acids: CASSVAGNTEAFF. The DNA of the CDR3 is TGTGCCAGCAGTGTTGCAGGGAACACTGAAGCTTTCTTT.

This clonotype was counted many times. J is TRBJ2-7 and V is TRBV18; D perhaps matches TRBD2 (6 bases). The CDR3 consists of 13 residues. Germline CDR1 KGHSH, CDR2 LQKENI. The V end was cut by 4 bases, the J end by 3 bases, with 10 bases between. CDR3 coding DNA: TGTGCCAGCTCACGAGGAGGGGACTACGAGCAGTACTTC. Its protein is CASSRGGDYEQYF.

This clonotype was picked up many times. The V and J genes are TRBV28 and TRBJ2-6; D is undetermined. Per germline, CDR1 MDHEN and CDR2 SYDVKM. This CDR3 comprises 14 residues. Trimming cost V 5 bases and J 0 bases, with 5 bases left between them. In DNA form, the CDR3 reads TGTGCCAGCAGTGCAGTCTCTGGGGCCAACGTCCTGACTTTC. Residues: CASSAVSGANVLTF.

This clonotype came up many times. This rearrangement joins TRBV20-1 to TRBJ2-3; 8 positions agree with TRBD2. This CDR3 comprises 15 residues. The V segment lost 4 bases and the J segment 0 bases; nucleotides outside the gene matches: 6. Germline V gives CDR1 DFQATT, CDR2 SNEGSKA (reference sequence). This chain's CDR3 is CSATGLALSTDTQYF. The CDR3 nucleotides are TGCAGTGCTACTGGACTAGCTCTAAGCACAGATACGCAGTATTTT.

J is TRBJ2-7 and V is TRBV30; D is undetermined. The ends were cut back, 4 bases at V and 2 bases at J, with 18 bases in the middle. Germline assignment: CDR1 GTSNPN and CDR2 SVGIG (reference sequence). This CDR3 is 15 amino acids long. The DNA for the CDR3 is TGTGCCTGGACGAGTAGAACGATTTGGCCCTACGAGCAGTACTTC. Its translation is CAWTSRTIWPYEQYF. Looking up the rest from reference TRBV30 and TRBJ2-7 gives the full variable domain: SQTIHQWPATLVQPVGSPLSLECTVEGTSNPNLYWYRQAAGRGLQLLFYSVGIGQISSEVPQNLSASRPQDRQFILSSKKLLLSDSGFYLCAWTSRTIWPYEQYFGPGTRLTVT.

This clonotype appeared a few times. This chain links TRBV9 with TRBJ1-1; the D gene is possibly TRBD1 (6 bases). Trimming cost V 2 bases and J 1 base, with 15 bases left between them. The CDR3 sequence is 16 residues long. Germline values: CDR1 SGDLS, CDR2 YYNGEE. The CDR3 DNA is TGTGCCAGCAGCGTGGACAGCCCCACGGCGAACACTGAAGCTTTCTTT. Protein: CASSVDSPTANTEAFF.

This clonotype appeared many times. The chain couples TRBV12-3 or TRBV12-4 to TRBJ2-5; 8 bases fit TRBD2. V was clipped by 6 bases and J by 9 bases; unmatched bases: 9. The CDR3 contains 13 residues. CDR3 sequence reads: CASSFSTSAAQYF. The CDR3 DNA reads TGTGCCAGCAGCTTTTCGACTAGCGCAGCCCAGTACTTC.

The chain joins TRBV12-3 or TRBV12-4 to TRBJ2-7, with 10 bases identical to TRBD2. J lost 2 bases, V lost 6 bases, and 1 base had no gene match. The CDR3 loop spans 13 amino acids. CDR3 in amino acids: CASRLAGPYEQYF. In nucleotides, the CDR3 is TGTGCCAGCAGACTAGCGGGGCCCTACGAGCAGTACTTC.

This clonotype was recorded at least ten times. The genes are TRBV11-2 and TRBJ1-5; TRBD1 might be the D (6 bases). Germline V gives CDR1 SGHAT, CDR2 FQNNGV. The CDR3 has 14 residues. V was clipped by 6 bases and J by 7 bases, with 16 bases between them. CDR3 DNA: TGTGCCAGCAGTGTTACAGGGAACGTGCAGCCCCAGCATTTT. It codes for CASSVTGNVQPQHF.

This clonotype was observed a few times. The chain carries TRBV6-5 and TRBJ1-1; maybe TRBD1 (6 bases). Germline-derived CDR1 and CDR2 are MNHEY and SVGAGI. Trimming shortened V by 6 bases and J by 6 bases, and 14 bases separated the two germline ends. There are 13 residues in the CDR3. CDR3 coding DNA: TGTGCCAGCAGGACCACAGGGACGGCTGAAGCTTTCTTT. Amino acids: CASRTTGTAEAFF.